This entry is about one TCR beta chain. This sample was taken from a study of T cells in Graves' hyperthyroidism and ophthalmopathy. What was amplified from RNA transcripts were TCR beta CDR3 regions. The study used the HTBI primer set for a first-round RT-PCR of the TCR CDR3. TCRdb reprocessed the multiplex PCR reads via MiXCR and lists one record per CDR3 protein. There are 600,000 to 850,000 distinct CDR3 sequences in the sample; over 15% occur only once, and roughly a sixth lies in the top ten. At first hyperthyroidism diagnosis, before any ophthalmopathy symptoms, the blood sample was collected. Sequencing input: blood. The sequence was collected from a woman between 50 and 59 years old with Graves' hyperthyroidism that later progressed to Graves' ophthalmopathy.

The CDR3 DNA reads TGTGCCAGCAGCCGGGTCGGGAATGAGCAGTTCTTC. It encodes CASSRVGNEQFF. This chain joins TRBV11-3 and TRBJ2-1; D gene unclear. Germline V CDR1 and CDR2: SGHNT, YENEEA. The ends were cut back, 5 bases at V and 7 bases at J, with 9 bases in the middle. The length of the CDR3 is 12 residues.